This TCR beta chain was found in a study of technical replicates of blood from several donors. The germline gives CDR1 ENHRY, CDR2 SYGVKD. V gave up 6 bases and J gave up 1 base, with 12 bases separating them. The CDR3 length is 14 residues. Data came from immunoSEQ multiplex PCR; TCRdb stores just in-frame clones and leaves some out. The data show 68,000 or so clones, about 90% seen once. This chain connects TRBV10-3 to TRBJ1-1, with D possibly being TRBD1 (5 bases). Sequenced input: T cells isolated from PBMCs. The TCR originated in a human donor in good health. The CDR3 DNA follows: TGTGCCATCAGCGCAATTAGGGGGAACACTGAAGCTTTCTTT. It specifies CAISAIRGNTEAFF.